This note documents a single T cell receptor (beta chain) sequence. The germline CDR1 and CDR2 sequences are SGHDT and YYEEEE. V lost 0 bases and J 1 base, leaving 10 bases between the germline ends. CDR3 length: 15 residues. This sample is part of a study of beta chain features in type 1 diabetes. The authors reverse transcribed all of the isolated RNA, so sequencing captured expressed TCRB transcripts. Profiled with immunoSEQ multiplex PCR; TCRdb holds only in-frame clones, not every one. The sample yields under 450,000 clones, more than 11% seen once. It was via CD45RO/CCR7/CD25/CD127/CD95/CD27 that CD4+ naive, central memory, regulatory and stem cell-like memory cells were sorted.

The gene calls are TRBV5-6 and TRBJ1-1; D remains unclear. The source is a man aged 25 to 40 in good health. Sequenced input: naive CD4+ T cells from blood. Here the CDR3 reads CASSLGGRANTEAFF. The CDR3 DNA reads TGTGCCAGCAGCTTGGGTGGCAGAGCGAACACTGAAGCTTTCTTT.